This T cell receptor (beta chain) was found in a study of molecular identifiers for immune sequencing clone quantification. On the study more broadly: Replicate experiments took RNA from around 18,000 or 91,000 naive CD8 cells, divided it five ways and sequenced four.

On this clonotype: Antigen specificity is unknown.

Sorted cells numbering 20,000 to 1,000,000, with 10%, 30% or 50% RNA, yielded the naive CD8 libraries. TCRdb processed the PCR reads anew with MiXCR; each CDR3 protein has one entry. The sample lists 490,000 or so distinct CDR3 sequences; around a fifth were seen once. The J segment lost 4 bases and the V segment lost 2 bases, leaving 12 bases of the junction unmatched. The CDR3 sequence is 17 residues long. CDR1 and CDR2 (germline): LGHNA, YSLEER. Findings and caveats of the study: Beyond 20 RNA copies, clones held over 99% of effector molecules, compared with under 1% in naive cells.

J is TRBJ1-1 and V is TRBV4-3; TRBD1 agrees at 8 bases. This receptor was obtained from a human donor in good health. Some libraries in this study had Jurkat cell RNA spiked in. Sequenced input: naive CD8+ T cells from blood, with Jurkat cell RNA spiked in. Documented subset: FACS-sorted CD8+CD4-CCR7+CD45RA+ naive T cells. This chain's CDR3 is CASSQPTGQGSVTEAFF. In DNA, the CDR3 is TGCGCCAGCAGCCAACCCACCGGACAGGGTAGTGTCACTGAAGCTTTCTTT.